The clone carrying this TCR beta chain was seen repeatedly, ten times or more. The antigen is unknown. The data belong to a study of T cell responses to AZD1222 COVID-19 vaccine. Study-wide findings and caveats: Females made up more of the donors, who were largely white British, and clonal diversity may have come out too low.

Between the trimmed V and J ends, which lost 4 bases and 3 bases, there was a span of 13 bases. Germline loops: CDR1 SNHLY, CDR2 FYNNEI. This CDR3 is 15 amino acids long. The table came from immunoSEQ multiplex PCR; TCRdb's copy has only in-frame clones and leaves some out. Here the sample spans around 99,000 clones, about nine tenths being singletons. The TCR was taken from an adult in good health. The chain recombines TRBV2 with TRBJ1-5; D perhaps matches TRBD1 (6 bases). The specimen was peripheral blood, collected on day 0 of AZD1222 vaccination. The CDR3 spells CASSVGQGLNQPQHF. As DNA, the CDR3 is TGTGCCAGCAGTGTTGGGCAGGGGCTCAATCAGCCCCAGCATTTT.